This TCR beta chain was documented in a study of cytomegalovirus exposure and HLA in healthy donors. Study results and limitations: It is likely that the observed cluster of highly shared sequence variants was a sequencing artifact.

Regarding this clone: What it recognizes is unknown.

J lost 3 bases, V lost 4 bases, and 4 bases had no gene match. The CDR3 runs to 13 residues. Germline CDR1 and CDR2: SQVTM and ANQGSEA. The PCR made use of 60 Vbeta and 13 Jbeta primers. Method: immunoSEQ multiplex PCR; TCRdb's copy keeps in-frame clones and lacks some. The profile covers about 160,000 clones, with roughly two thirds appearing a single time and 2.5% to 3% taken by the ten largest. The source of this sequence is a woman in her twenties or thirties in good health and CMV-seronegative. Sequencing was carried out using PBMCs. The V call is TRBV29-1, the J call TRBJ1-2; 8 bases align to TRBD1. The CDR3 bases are TGCAGCGTTGCCCAGGGACAGGACTATGGCTACACCTTC. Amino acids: CSVAQGQDYGYTF.